What follows are 13 T cell receptor beta chains derived from one specimen sequenced in a study of beta chain features in type 1 diabetes. The sequenced template was cDNA made from the entire isolated RNA. The protocol was immunoSEQ multiplex PCR, while the TCRdb copy is restricted to in-frame clones and leaves out a portion. Here the sample spans 150,000 to 200,000 clones, roughly 9% being singletons. The sequenced sample was central memory CD4+ T cells from blood. The receptor source for this set is a woman aged 18-35 years in good health.

The rearrangement links TRBV30 to TRBJ2-7, with 7 bases matching TRBD1. This CDR3 region has 12 residues. Losses at the gene ends were 4 bases for V and 6 bases for J; bases not matched to a gene: 6. From germline, CDR1 is GTSNPN and CDR2 SVGIG (reference sequence). The DNA for the CDR3 is TGTGCCTGGAACCCACCAGGGGGCGAGCAGTACTTC. Protein sequence: CAWNPPGGEQYF.

The chain has TRBV4-1 and TRBJ1-4; possibly TRBD1 for D (5 bases). The CDR3 covers 17 residues. V was clipped by 1 base and J by 6 bases, with 18 bases between them. Per germline, CDR1 MGHRA and CDR2 YSYEKL. The CDR3 here is CASSQGKIWGGDEKLFF. The CDR3 DNA reads as TGCGCCAGCAGCCAAGGGAAAATTTGGGGAGGGGATGAAAAACTGTTTTTT.

This rearrangement joins TRBV5-1 to TRBJ2-2; maybe TRBD2 (5 bases). In germline, CDR1 is SGHRS, CDR2 YFSETQ. Trimming pared 4 bases from V and 5 bases from J, leaving 15 bases between. The CDR3 contains 15 residues. The CDR3 reads CASSRAGVRTGELFF. The DNA for the CDR3 is TGCGCCAGCAGCCGTGCCGGGGTACGGACCGGGGAGCTGTTTTTT.

V usage is TRBV5-6 and J usage is TRBJ2-7, with 14 bases identical to TRBD2. This CDR3 spans 14 amino acids. Germline trimming cut 2 bases from V and 6 bases from J; bases unmatched to any gene: 1. The germline CDR1 and CDR2 sequences are SGHDT and YYEEEE. The CDR3 here is CASSFGLAGGEQYF. CDR3 in DNA: TGTGCCAGCAGCTTTGGACTAGCGGGAGGCGAGCAGTACTTC.

Comments on this clone: Mismatch with germline at one junction end may stem from a read error. The V gene is TRBV7-8, the J gene TRBJ2-7, with 8 positions matching TRBD2. The CDR3 spans 11 residues. Germline loops: CDR1 SGHVS, CDR2 FQNEAQ. The CDR3 sequence: CASSSTSVLMF. DNA of the CDR3: TGTGCCAGCAGCTCGACTAGCGTCTTGATGTTC.

The CDR3 region is CASSLEGLSNEQFF. DNA of the CDR3: TGTGCCAGCAGCTTGGAGGGGCTTAGCAATGAGCAGTTCTTC. The chain joins TRBV5-5 to TRBJ2-1, with a possible D match to TRBD1 (5 bases). The CDR3 sequence is 14 residues long. The germline V gene has CDR1 SGHKS and CDR2 YYEKEE (reference sequence). Trimming took 0 bases from V and 6 from J, leaving 10 bases between them.

With regard to this clone: This sample also contains other DNA sequences that code for the same CDR3. This chain links TRBV11-3 with TRBJ2-7; tentatively, D is TRBD1 (5 bases). CDR1 and CDR2 (germline): SGHNT, YENEEA. The V end lost 2 bases, the J end lost 0 bases, and 8 bases lay between the germline ends. CDR3 length: 14 residues. The CDR3 bases are TGTGCCAGCAGCTTACGACAGAGCTCCTACGAGCAGTACTTC. The encoded protein is CASSLRQSSYEQYF.

There are a few counts of this clone. The genes are TRBV18 and TRBJ2-3; D possibly corresponds to TRBD2 (6 bases). CDR1 and CDR2 from the germline V gene are KGHSH and LQKENI. The CDR3 consists of 14 residues. V dropped 6 bases and J dropped 3 bases, with 13 bases sitting between them. The CDR3 region is CASSSEGPTDTQYF. CDR3 nucleotides: TGTGCCAGCTCCTCGGAGGGCCCAACAGATACGCAGTATTTT.

The V and J genes are TRBV29-1 and TRBJ2-5, with a possible D match to TRBD1 (6 bases). CDR3 length: 13 amino acids. Germline-derived CDR1 and CDR2 are SQVTM and ANQGSEA. CDR3 loop: CSVGATVQETQYF. The DNA of the CDR3 is TGCAGTGTGGGGGCGACAGTGCAAGAGACCCAGTACTTC.

This clone was observed a handful of times. The chain links TRBV11-2 to TRBJ2-3; 12 bases match TRBD2. Trimming removed 0 bases from V and 5 bases from J; junction bases left unmatched: 6. This CDR3 is built from 17 residues. Germline-derived CDR1 and CDR2 are SGHAT and FQNNGV. The CDR3 region is CASSLDLAGGPLDTQYF. The CDR3 nucleotides read TGTGCCAGCAGCTTAGATCTAGCGGGGGGGCCATTAGATACGCAGTATTTT.

This clone appeared a few times. This chain uses TRBV4-3 with TRBJ1-1; D perhaps matches TRBD1 (6 bases). Looked up from germline, CDR1 is LGHNA and CDR2 is YSLEER. The CDR3 runs to 15 residues. V was trimmed by 0 bases and J by 8 bases, leaving 16 bases between them. CDR3 bases: TGCGCCAGCAGCCAAGATCAGGGGCCCGAGGGGGAAGCTTTCTTT. This gives the protein CASSQDQGPEGEAFF.

A few counts support this clone. The CDR3 reads CASSSPTRGGPHEQFF. DNA of the CDR3: TGTGCCAGCAGTTCCCCAACGCGGGGGGGCCCCCATGAGCAGTTCTTC. The gene calls are TRBV6-6 and TRBJ2-1; 9 bases are a match to TRBD2. The ends lost 4 bases at V and 8 bases at J; junction bases unmatched: 12. CDR1 is MNHNY and CDR2 is SVGAGI in the germline V gene (reference sequence). The CDR3 runs 16 residues.

In this sample, this clone turned up a few times. V gene TRBV4-2 combines with J gene TRBJ2-3; D is unresolved. Trimming stripped 1 base from V and 0 bases from J, with 11 bases between. Per the germline V gene, CDR1 is LGHNA and CDR2 is YNFKEQ. The CDR3 loop spans 16 amino acids. Written as DNA, the CDR3 is TGTGCCAGCAGCCAAGCCTCGACTTCCAGCACAGATACGCAGTATTTT. Protein sequence: CASSQASTSSTDTQYF.